This TCR beta chain came from a study of CD8 T cells in ankylosing spondylitis. General study findings and limits: The study identified a TCR beta motif of several highly homologous variants that appeared characteristic of ankylosing spondylitis blood. Matched ankylosing spondylitis synovial fluid reportedly showed significant enrichment of disease-linked clones.

Each CDR3 protein is one row after TCRdb ran MiXCR on the 5' RACE reads. The sample includes 150,000 or so distinct CDR3 sequences, under 35% seen only once; the top ten take 4.5% to 6%. Germline V gene sequence: CDR1 SGHRS, CDR2 YFSETQ. The V gene lost 4 bases and the J gene lost 2 bases, with 12 bases spanning the gap. This CDR3 has 15 residues. For this clonotype: Its antigen is undetermined.

Sequenced material: synovial fluid, either unsorted or a sorted T cell fraction (not recorded which). The clonotype comes from a male donor with ankylosing spondylitis. The chain is built from TRBV5-1 and TRBJ2-2; unclear D gene. CDR3 coding DNA: TGCGCCAGCAGCCGACAAGACTCAAACACCGGGGAGCTGTTTTTT. It is translated as CASSRQDSNTGELFF.